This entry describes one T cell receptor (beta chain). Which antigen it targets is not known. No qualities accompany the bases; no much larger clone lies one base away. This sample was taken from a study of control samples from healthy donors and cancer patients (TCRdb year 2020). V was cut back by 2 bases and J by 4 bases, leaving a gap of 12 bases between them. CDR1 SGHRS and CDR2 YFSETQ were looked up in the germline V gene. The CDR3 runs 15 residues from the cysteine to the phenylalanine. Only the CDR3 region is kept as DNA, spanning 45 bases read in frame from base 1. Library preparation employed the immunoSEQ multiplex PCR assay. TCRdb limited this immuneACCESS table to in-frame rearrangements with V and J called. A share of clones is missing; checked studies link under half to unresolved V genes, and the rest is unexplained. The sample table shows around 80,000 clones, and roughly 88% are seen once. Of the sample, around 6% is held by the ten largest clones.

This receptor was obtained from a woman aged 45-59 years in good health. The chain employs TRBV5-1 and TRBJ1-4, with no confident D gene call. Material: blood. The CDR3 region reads CASSFLGRDNEKLFF. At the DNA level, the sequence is TGCGCCAGCAGCTTCTTAGGGAGGGATAATGAAAAACTGTTTTTT.